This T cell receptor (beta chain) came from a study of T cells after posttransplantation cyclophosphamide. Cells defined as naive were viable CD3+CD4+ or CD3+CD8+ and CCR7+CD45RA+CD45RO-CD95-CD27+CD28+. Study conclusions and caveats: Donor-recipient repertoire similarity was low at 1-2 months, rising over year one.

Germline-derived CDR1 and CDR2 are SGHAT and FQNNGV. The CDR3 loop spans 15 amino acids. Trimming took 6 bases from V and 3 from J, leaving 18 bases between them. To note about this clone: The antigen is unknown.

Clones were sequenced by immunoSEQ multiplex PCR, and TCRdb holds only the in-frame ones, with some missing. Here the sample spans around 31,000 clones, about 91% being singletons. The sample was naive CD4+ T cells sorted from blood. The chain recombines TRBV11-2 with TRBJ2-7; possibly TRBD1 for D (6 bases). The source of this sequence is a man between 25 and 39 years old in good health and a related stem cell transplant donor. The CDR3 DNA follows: TGTGCCAGCAGGATCACGGCAGGGGTCCGCTACGAGCAGTACTTC. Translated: CASRITAGVRYEQYF.